This entry concerns a single TCR beta chain. No antigen is known for it. These data are taken from a study of T cells expressing NK-cell markers. About the research overall: Investigators obtained TCR beta repertoires from sorted CD3+CD56+NKG2C+, CD3+CD56+NKG2C- and CD3+CD56-NKG2C+ T cells. Study observations and caveats: The study found dominant NKG2C+ clonotypes at roughly 1.0-8% of CD8+ T cells in 5 or 6 donors. Nothing established the HCMV specificity of expanded NKG2C+ T cell clones. In a handful of donors, these clonotypes also led the CD3+CD56-NKG2C+ fraction.

TCRdb reworked the 5' RACE reads into one entry per CDR3 protein, no DNA. The repertoire shows approximately 170,000 distinct CDR3 sequences; the top ten hold around 21%. The sequence derives from a man aged 18-70 years in good health. The sample was blood T cells: a sorted CD56 or NKG2C T cell subset, CD4+ or CD8+ T cells, or bulk PBMC T cells (not recorded which).

The CDR3 here is CASRVGQGRGYTF. The chain links TRBV6-1 to TRBJ1-2; without DNA, the TCRdb call of TRBD1 cannot be checked. The CDR3 contains 13 residues. Germline V gene data show CDR1 as MNHNS and CDR2 as SASEGT.